This entry concerns a single TCR beta chain. Its matching antigen is unknown. The data are from a study of cytomegalovirus exposure and HLA in healthy donors. The table came from immunoSEQ multiplex PCR; TCRdb's copy has only in-frame clones and leaves some out. The table includes more than 300,000 clones, about nine tenths detected once. Study-wide findings and caveats: Generally TCR sequences proved uncommon, though certain public TCRs appeared in numerous donors. It was 164 TCR beta chains that were listed as cytomegalovirus-associated. Using the classifier, cytomegalovirus status was reportedly diagnosed with high specificity and sensitivity.

CDR3 length equals 16 residues. The junction had 11 bases not matched to a gene; V was cut back by 5 bases and J by 5 bases. CDR1 and CDR2 (germline): SGHTA, FQGNSA. The rearrangement links TRBV7-2 to TRBJ2-2; 7 bases are a match to TRBD2. The source of this sequence is a woman aged 18-29 years in good health and CMV-seronegative. Source material: PBMCs. The CDR3 spells CASSLRDYQSTGELFF. The CDR3 region has the DNA TGTGCCAGCAGCCTAAGGGACTACCAGTCAACCGGGGAGCTGTTTTTT.